The 5 T cell receptor beta chains below were found in one sample sequenced in a study of identical twins. MiXCR was run by TCRdb on the 5' RACE reads, yielding one entry per CDR3 protein. Among fewer than 550,000 distinct CDR3 sequences listed, approximately 16% were seen once. The sample was also linked to a second study, of yellow fever vaccine responses in identical twins.

Sequencing input: CD4+ T cells sorted from blood. The receptors originated from a woman aged 18-30 years in good health.

This clonotype was seen a few times. This chain uses TRBV7-8 with TRBJ2-1; D possibly corresponds to TRBD2 (6 bases). CDR3 length: 15 amino acids. Germline V gives CDR1 SGHVS, CDR2 FQNEAQ. Trimming took 1 base from V and 7 from J, leaving 14 bases between them. CDR3 amino acids: CASSLVVGGENEQFF. The CDR3 region has the DNA TGTGCCAGCAGCTTAGTGGTGGGGGGAGAAAATGAGCAGTTCTTC.

This clonotype appeared a few times. The rearrangement links TRBV6-5 to TRBJ2-2; D is unclear. Germline V CDR1 and CDR2: MNHEY, SVGAGI. Trimming took off 4 bases at V and 6 bases at J, with 9 bases between the two ends. The CDR3 length is 13 residues. The DNA of the CDR3 is TGTGCCAGCAGTTGGAAGGTTTCCGGGGAGCTGTTTTTT. Its protein is CASSWKVSGELFF.

The genes are TRBV5-1 and TRBJ2-7; no clear D gene. The CDR3 length is 15 residues. Germline assignment: CDR1 SGHRS and CDR2 YFSETQ. V was clipped by 4 bases and J by 7 bases, with 21 bases between them. The CDR3 is CASSPGTAPNREQYV. Here the CDR3 DNA reads TGCGCCAGCAGCCCAGGAACAGCACCGAATAGGGAGCAGTACGTC.

The chain recombines TRBV19 with TRBJ2-7; D ambiguous. CDR3 length: 14 residues. V was clipped by 5 bases and J by 0 bases, with 11 bases between them. Germline CDR1 LNHDA, CDR2 SQIVND (reference sequence). As DNA, the CDR3 is TGTGCCAGTAGTCCCGCCCGGAGCTCCTACGAGCAGTACTTC. As protein: CASSPARSSYEQYF. Using reference TRBV19 and TRBJ2-7 for the parts outside the CDR3, the full variable domain is DGGITQSPKYLFRKEGQNVTLSCEQNLNHDAMYWYRQDPGQGLRLIYYSQIVNDFQKGDIAEGYSVSREKKESFPLTVTSAQKNPTAFYLCASSPARSSYEQYFGPGTRLTVT.

This clonotype has a handful of counts. Here the CDR3 reads CASSQDPGLNGNQPQHF. CDR3 sequence (DNA): TGCGCCAGCAGCCAAGATCCCGGGCTGAATGGCAATCAGCCCCAGCATTTT. The chain links TRBV4-1 to TRBJ1-5; D remains unclear. Germline V gene data show CDR1 as MGHRA and CDR2 as YSYEKL. The CDR3 is 17 residues long. Trimming took off 0 bases at V and 2 bases at J, with 14 bases between the two ends.